A single sample is the source of the 5 T cell receptor beta chains below, sequenced in a study of blood T cells in healthy people across ages. A second PCR, run for roughly 7 to 12 cycles, used a sample-barcoded 5' primer plus a J-beta primer mix. MiXCR was run by TCRdb on the 5' RACE reads, yielding one entry per CDR3 protein. The sample lists about 800,000 distinct CDR3 sequences; 58% were seen once. The sample comprised blood. These receptors all stem from a man aged 25-45 years in good health.

This chain uses TRBV5-1 with TRBJ1-2; D might be TRBD1 (6 bases). Trimming removed 3 bases from V and 3 bases from J, with 9 bases in between. The V gene's germline CDR1 is SGHRS and CDR2 YFSETQ. The CDR3 contains 13 residues. CDR3 nucleotide sequence: TGCGCCAGCAGCTACAGGGATTACTATGGCTACACCTTC. This encodes CASSYRDYYGYTF.

The V and J genes are TRBV7-2 and TRBJ1-4; D is ambiguous. The CDR3 is 13 amino acids. V gave up 7 bases and J gave up 4 bases, with 10 bases separating them. Germline V gene sequence: CDR1 SGHTA, CDR2 FQGNSA. The CDR3 nucleotides read TGTGCCAGCACGCAGCGGAATAATGAAAAACTGTTTTTT. Translated, it gives CASTQRNNEKLFF.

This clonotype showed up just a few times. The rearrangement links TRBV6-2 or TRBV6-3 to TRBJ2-1; TRBD2 is a possible D gene (7 bases). The germline gives CDR1 MNHEY, CDR2 SVGEGT. CDR3 length equals 13 residues. The V and J ends lost 7 bases and 10 bases respectively, with 17 bases between them. The CDR3 sequence: CASKGGTTNEQFF. The CDR3 DNA follows: TGTGCCAGCAAGGGGGGGACGACAAACGAGCAGTTCTTC.

This sequence joins TRBV7-2 and TRBJ2-5; no reliable D call. V was clipped by 0 bases and J by 6 bases, with 11 bases between them. The germline CDR1 and CDR2 sequences are SGHTA and FQGNSA. The CDR3 totals 14 residues. The CDR3 bases are TGTGCCAGCAGCTTAGCTTTCCTAGTTCAGACCCAGTACTTC. This codes for CASSLAFLVQTQYF.

The gene calls are TRBV5-4 and TRBJ2-7; D ambiguous. The V gene lost 3 bases and the J gene lost 7 bases, with 11 bases spanning the gap. CDR1 and CDR2 from the germline V gene are SGHNT and YYREEE (reference sequence). The CDR3 is 12 amino acids. The CDR3 DNA follows: TGTGCCAGCAGCTCCCTGGTATCTGAGCAGTACTTC. Its protein product is CASSSLVSEQYF.